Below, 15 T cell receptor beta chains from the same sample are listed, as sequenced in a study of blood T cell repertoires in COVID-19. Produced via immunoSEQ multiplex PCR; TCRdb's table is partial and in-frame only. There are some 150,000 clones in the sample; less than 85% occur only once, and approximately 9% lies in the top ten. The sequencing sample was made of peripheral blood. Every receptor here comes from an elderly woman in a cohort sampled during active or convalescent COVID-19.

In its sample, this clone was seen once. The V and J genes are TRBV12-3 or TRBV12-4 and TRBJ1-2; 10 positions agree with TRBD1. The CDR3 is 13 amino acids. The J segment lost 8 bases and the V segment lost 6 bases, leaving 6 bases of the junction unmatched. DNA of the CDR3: TGTGCCAGCAGAAAGACAGGGGGCGGAGGCTACACCTTC. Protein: CASRKTGGGGYTF.

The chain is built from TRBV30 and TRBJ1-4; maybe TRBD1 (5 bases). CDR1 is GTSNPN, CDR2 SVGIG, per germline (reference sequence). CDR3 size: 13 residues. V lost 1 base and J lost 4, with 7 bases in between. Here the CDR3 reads CAWSGQFNEKLFF. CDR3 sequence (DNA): TGTGCCTGGAGTGGACAGTTTAATGAAAAACTGTTTTTT. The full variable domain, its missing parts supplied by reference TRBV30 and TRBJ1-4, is SQTIHQWPATLVQPVGSPLSLECTVEGTSNPNLYWYRQAAGRGLQLLFYSVGIGQISSEVPQNLSASRPQDRQFILSSKKLLLSDSGFYLCAWSGQFNEKLFFGSGTQLSVL.

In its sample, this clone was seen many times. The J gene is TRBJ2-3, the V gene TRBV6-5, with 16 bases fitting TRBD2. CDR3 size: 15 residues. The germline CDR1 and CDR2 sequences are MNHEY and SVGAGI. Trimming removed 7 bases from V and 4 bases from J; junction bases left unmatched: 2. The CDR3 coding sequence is TGTGCCAGCAAGGGACTAGCGGGGGGGCCAGATACGCAGTATTTT. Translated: CASKGLAGGPDTQYF.

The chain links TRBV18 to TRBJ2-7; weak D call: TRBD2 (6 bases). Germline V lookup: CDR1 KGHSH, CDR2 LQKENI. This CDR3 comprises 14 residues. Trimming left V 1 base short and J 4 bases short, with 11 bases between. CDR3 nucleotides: TGTGCCAGCTCACCACTCCGACTAGGGTACGAGCAGTACTTC. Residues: CASSPLRLGYEQYF.

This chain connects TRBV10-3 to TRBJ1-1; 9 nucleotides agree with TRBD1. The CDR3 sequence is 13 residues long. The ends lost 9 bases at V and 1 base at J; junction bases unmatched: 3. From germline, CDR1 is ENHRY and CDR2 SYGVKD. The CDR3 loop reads CAIQGQGNTEAFF. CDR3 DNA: TGTGCCATTCAGGGACAGGGGAACACTGAAGCTTTCTTT.

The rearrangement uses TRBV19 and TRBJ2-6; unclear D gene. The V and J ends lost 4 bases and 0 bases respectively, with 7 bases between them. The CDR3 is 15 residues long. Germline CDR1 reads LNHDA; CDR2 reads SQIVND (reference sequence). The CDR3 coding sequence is TGTGCCAGTAGTACCGTCCGCTCTGGGGCCAACGTCCTGACTTTC. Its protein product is CASSTVRSGANVLTF. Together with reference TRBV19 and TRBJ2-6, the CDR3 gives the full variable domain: DGGITQSPKYLFRKEGQNVTLSCEQNLNHDAMYWYRQDPGQGLRLIYYSQIVNDFQKGDIAEGYSVSREKKESFPLTVTSAQKNPTAFYLCASSTVRSGANVLTFGAGSRLTVL.

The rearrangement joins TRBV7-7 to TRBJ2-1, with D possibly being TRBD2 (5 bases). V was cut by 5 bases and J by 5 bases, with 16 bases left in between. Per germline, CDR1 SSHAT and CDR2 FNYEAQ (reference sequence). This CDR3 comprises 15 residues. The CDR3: CASSNDGGLNNEQFF. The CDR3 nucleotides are TGTGCCAGCAGCAATGACGGAGGACTGAACAATGAGCAGTTCTTC.

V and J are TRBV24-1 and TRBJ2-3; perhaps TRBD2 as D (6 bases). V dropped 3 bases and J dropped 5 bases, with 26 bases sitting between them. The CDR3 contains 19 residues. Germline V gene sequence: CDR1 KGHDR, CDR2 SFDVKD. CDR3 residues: CATSDPPGLGSPGVDTQYF. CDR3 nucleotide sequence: TGTGCCACCAGTGATCCACCTGGTTTAGGGTCCCCGGGAGTAGATACGCAGTATTTT.

CDR3 bases: TGTGCCAGCAGGCAAACCGGGACAGGTGGAACTTTTGGCTACACCTTC. Protein: CASRQTGTGGTFGYTF. This chain uses TRBV6-6 with TRBJ1-2; 8 bases match TRBD1. The CDR3 is 16 residues long. Losses at the gene ends were 6 bases for V and 7 bases for J; bases not matched to a gene: 16. CDR1 and CDR2 from the germline V gene are MNHNY and SVGAGI (reference sequence).

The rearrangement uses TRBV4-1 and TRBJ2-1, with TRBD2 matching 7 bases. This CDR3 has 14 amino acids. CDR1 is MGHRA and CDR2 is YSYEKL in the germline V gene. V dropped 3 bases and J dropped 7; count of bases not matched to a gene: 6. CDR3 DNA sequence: TGCGCCAGCAGCCAGGCGGCGGGGGAGAATGAGCAGTTCTTC. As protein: CASSQAAGENEQFF.

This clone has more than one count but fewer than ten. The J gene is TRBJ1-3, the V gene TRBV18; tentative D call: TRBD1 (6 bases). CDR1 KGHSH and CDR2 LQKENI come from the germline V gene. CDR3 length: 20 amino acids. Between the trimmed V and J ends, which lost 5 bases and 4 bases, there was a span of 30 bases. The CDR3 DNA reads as TGTGCCAGCTCAGGTTACTCTGGACAGAGCTCTTCACAGAGAGGAAACACCATATATTTT. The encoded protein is CASSGYSGQSSSQRGNTIYF.

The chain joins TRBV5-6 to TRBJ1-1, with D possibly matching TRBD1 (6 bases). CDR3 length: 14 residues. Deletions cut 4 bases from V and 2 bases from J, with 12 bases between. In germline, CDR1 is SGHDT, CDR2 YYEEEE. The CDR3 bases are TGTGCCAGCAGCCGAATGGACAGAAACACTGAAGCTTTCTTT. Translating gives CASSRMDRNTEAFF.

CDR3 in amino acids: CAIRGDRAGYTF. CDR3 DNA sequence: TGTGCCATCAGGGGGGACAGGGCTGGCTACACCTTC. The chain recombines TRBV10-3 with TRBJ1-2; 9 bases line up with TRBD1. The CDR3 is made up of 12 amino acids. Looked up from germline, CDR1 is ENHRY and CDR2 is SYGVKD. The V gene end was trimmed by 6 bases and the J gene end by 7 bases; junction bases not matched to a gene: 3.

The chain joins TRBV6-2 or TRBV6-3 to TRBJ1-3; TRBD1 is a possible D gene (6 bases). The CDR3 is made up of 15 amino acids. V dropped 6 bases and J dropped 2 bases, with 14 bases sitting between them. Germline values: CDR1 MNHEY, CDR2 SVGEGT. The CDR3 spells CASSFDRFPGNTIYF. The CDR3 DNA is TGTGCCAGCAGCTTCGACAGGTTCCCTGGAAACACCATATATTTT.

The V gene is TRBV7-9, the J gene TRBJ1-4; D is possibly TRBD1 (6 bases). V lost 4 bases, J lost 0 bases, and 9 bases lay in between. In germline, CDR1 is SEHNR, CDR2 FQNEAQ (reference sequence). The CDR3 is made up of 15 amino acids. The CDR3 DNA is TGTGCCAGCAGCTCAGGGGTTCCAACTAATGAAAAACTGTTTTTT. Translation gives CASSSGVPTNEKLFF.